A selection of T cell receptor beta chains follows, all from one sample in a study of T cell clones after liver transplantation. Libraries were prepared by immunoSEQ multiplex PCR; TCRdb keeps only in-frame clonotypes and omits some of them. The top ten clones hold around 0.72% of a sample with around 76,000 clones, approximately 80% of them seen once. This specimen consisted of CD4+ T cells from blood, obtained 12 months after liver transplant. The source of these receptors is a human patient who received a liver transplant. Part of the T cell pool may stem from the graft donor. The CDR3 runs from the conserved cysteine through the conserved F or W. D genes are given only for firm matches. The size field is filled for only some rows; it gives once, few, many or a size class.

d_call j_call v_call clone_size cdr3_aa cdr3_nt
. TRBJ2-2 TRBV7-3 . CASSLDGGTDTGELFF TGTGCCAGCAGCTTAGACGGCGGGACGGACACCGGGGAGCTGTTTTTT
. TRBJ2-5 TRBV7-2 . CASSLSPPGQQETQYF TGTGCCAGCAGCTTAAGCCCTCCGGGACAACAAGAGACCCAGTACTTC
. TRBJ2-3 TRBV27 few CASSFVSTETSTDTQYF TGTGCCAGCAGTTTTGTTTCGACAGAGACTAGCACAGATACGCAGTATTTT
. TRBJ1-2 TRBV6-9 . CASRGRFNGYTF TGTGCCAGCAGGGGGCGTTTTAATGGCTACACCTTC
TRBD2 TRBJ2-2 TRBV4-3 . CASSQEGGSGNTGELFF TGCGCCAGCAGCCAAGAGGGGGGGAGCGGAAACACCGGGGAGCTGTTTTTT
TRBD1 TRBJ2-1 TRBV5-1 . CASSRGQGVYNEQFF TGCGCCAGCAGCCGGGGACAGGGGGTCTACAATGAGCAGTTCTTC
TRBD1 TRBJ1-2 TRBV10-3 . CAISESADRPPGGYTF TGTGCCATCAGTGAGTCGGCGGACAGGCCCCCGGGAGGCTACACCTTC
. TRBJ2-3 TRBV5-1 once CASSLGRSGTDTQYF TGCGCCAGCAGCTTGGGGCGTTCCGGCACAGATACGCAGTATTTT
TRBD2 TRBJ2-7 TRBV7-9 . CASGLAGAGEQYF TGTGCCAGCGGACTAGCGGGAGCCGGAGAGCAGTACTTC
. TRBJ2-3 TRBV5-1 . CASSLVLRDKDTQYF TGCGCCAGCAGCTTGGTTCTCCGGGACAAAGATACGCAGTATTTT
TRBD2 TRBJ2-5 TRBV2 . CASSDRSGQETQYF TGTGCCAGCAGTGATCGTAGCGGGCAAGAGACCCAGTACTTC
TRBD2 TRBJ2-7 TRBV5-1 . CASSLAGGSSYEQYF TGCGCCAGCAGCTTGGCGGGCGGGAGTTCCTACGAGCAGTACTTC